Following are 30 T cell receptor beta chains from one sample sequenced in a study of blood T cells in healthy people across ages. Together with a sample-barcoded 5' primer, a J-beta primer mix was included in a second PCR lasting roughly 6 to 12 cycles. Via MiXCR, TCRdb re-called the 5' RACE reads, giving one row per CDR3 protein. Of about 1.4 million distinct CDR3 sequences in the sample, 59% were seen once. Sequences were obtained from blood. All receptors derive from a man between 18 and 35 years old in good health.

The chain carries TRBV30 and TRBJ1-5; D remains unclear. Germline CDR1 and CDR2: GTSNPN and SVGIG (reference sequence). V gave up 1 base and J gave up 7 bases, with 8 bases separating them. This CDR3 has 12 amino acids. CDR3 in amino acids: CAWSGGVQPQHF. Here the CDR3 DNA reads TGTGCCTGGAGTGGTGGGGTGCAGCCCCAGCATTTT. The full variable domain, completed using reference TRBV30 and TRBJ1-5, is SQTIHQWPATLVQPVGSPLSLECTVEGTSNPNLYWYRQAAGRGLQLLFYSVGIGQISSEVPQNLSASRPQDRQFILSSKKLLLSDSGFYLCAWSGGVQPQHFGDGTRLSIL.

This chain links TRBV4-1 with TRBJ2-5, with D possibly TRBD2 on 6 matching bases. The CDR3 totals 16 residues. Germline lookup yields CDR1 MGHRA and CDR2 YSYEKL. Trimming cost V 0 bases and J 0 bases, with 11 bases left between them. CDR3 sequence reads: CASSQEASAYQETQYF. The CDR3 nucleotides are TGCGCCAGCAGCCAAGAGGCTAGCGCCTACCAAGAGACCCAGTACTTC.

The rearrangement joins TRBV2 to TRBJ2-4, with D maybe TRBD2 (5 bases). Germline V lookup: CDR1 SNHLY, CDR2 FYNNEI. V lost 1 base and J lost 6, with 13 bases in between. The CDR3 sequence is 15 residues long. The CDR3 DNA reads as TGTGCCAGCAGTGAAGGGTCTAGCAGGTTAAACATTCAGTACTTC. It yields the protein CASSEGSSRLNIQYF.

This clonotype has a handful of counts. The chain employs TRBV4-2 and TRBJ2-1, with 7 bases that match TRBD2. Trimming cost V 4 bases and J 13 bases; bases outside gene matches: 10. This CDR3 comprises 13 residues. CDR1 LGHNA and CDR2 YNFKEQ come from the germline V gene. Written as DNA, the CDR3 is TGTGCCAGCAGCCTCTACGGGGCGGGGGTTCAGTTCTTC. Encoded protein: CASSLYGAGVQFF.

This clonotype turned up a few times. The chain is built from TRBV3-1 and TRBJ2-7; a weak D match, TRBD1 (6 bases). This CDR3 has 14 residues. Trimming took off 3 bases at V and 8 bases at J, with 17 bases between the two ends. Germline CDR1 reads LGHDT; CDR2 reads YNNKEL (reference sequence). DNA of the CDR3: TGTGCCAGCAGCCAGGACAGCATTACGATGAAGCAGTACTTC. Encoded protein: CASSQDSITMKQYF.

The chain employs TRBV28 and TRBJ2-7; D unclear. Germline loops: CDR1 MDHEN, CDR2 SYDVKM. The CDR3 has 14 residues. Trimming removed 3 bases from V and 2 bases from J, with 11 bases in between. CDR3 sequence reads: CASSLFNLAYEQYF. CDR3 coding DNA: TGTGCCAGCAGTTTGTTTAATCTTGCCTACGAGCAGTACTTC.

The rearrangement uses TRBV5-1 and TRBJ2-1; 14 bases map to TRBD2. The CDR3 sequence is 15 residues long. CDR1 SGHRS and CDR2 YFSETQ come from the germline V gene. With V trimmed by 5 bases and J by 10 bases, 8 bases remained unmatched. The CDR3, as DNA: TGCGCCAGCAGTCGCGGGACTAGCGGGAGAGGGGAGCAGTTCTTC. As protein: CASSRGTSGRGEQFF.

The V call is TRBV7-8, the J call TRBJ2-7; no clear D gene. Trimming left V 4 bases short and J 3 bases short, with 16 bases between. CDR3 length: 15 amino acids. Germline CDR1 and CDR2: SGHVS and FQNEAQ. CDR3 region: CASSSPLGRFYEQYF. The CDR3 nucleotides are TGTGCCAGCAGCTCACCCCTCGGAAGGTTCTACGAGCAGTACTTC.

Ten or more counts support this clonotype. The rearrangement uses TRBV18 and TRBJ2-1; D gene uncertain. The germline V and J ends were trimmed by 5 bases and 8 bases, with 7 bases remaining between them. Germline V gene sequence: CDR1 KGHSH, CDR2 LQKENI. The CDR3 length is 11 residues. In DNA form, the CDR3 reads TGTGCCAGCTCATCCCCAGATGAGCAGTTCTTC. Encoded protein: CASSSPDEQFF.

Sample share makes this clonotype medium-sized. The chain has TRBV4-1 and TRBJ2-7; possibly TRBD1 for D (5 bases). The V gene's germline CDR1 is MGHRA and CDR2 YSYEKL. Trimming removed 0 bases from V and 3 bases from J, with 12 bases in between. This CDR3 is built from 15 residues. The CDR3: CASSQDGARYYEQYF. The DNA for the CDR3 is TGCGCCAGCAGCCAAGATGGGGCCAGGTACTACGAGCAGTACTTC.

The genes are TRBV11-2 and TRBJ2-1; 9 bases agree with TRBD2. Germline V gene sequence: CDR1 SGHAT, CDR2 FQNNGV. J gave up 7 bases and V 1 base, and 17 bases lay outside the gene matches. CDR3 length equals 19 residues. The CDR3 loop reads CASSLVRPTAGGIFNEQFF. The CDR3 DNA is TGTGCCAGCAGCTTAGTACGGCCTACAGCGGGGGGTATTTTTAATGAGCAGTTCTTC. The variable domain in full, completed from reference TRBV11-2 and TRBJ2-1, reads EAGVAQSPRYKIIEKRQSVAFWCNPISGHATLYWYQQILGQGPKLLIQFQNNGVVDDSQLPKDRFSAERLKGVDSTLKIQPAKLEDSAVYLCASSLVRPTAGGIFNEQFFGPGTRLTVL.

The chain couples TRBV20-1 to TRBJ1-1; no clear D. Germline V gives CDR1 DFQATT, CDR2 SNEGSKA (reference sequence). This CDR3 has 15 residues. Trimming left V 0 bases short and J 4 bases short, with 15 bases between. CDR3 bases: TGCAGTGCTAGAGAAGGGTACAGTCGGGGCACTGAAGCTTTCTTT. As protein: CSAREGYSRGTEAFF.

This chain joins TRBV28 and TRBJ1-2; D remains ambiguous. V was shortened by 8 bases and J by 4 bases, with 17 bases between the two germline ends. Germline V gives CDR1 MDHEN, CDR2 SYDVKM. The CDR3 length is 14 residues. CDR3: CASYERSRSYGYTF. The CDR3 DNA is TGTGCCAGCTATGAGAGGTCGCGCTCCTATGGCTACACCTTC.

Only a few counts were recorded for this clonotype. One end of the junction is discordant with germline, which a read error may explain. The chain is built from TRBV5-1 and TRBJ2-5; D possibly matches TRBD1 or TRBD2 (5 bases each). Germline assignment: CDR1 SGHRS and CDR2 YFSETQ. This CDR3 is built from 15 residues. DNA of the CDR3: TGTGCCAGCAGCTTGCAGGGAGAGAGTCAAGAGACCCAGTACTTC. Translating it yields CASSLQGESQETQYF.

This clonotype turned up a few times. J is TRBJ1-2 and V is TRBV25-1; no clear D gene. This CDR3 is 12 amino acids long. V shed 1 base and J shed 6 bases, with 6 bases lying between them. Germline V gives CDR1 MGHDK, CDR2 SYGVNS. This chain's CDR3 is CASSEWKDGYTF. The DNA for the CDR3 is TGTGCCAGCAGTGAATGGAAGGATGGCTACACCTTC.

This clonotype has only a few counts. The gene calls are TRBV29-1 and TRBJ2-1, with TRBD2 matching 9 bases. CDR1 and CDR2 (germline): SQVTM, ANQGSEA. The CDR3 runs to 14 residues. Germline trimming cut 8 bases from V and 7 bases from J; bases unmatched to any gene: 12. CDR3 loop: CSLSLSGRGNEQFF. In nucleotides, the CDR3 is TGCAGCCTTTCTCTTAGCGGGAGAGGGAATGAGCAGTTCTTC.

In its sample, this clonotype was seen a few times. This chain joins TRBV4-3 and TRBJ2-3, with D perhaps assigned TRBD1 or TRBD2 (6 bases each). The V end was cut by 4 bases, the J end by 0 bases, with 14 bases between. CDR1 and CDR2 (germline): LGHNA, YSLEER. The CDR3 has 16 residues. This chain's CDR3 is CASSPQEGGSTDTQYF. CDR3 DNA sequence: TGCGCCAGCAGCCCTCAGGAGGGGGGTAGCACAGATACGCAGTATTTT.

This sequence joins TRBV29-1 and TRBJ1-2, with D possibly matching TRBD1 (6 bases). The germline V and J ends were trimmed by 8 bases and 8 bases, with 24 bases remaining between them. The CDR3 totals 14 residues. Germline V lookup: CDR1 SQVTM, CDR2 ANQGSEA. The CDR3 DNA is TGCAGCCCATGGGGTCTCTCCGGGACATTAGGCTACACCTTC. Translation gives CSPWGLSGTLGYTF.

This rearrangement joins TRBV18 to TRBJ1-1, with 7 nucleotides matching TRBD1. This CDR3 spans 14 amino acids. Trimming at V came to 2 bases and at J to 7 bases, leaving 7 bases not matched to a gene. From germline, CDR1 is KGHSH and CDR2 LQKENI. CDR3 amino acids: CASSPRSDRVEAFF. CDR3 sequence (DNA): TGTGCCAGCTCACCAAGGAGCGACAGGGTTGAAGCTTTCTTT.

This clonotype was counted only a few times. CDR3 amino acids: CASSSLGTSGNEQYF. In DNA, the CDR3 is TGTGCCAGCAGCTCTCTAGGGACTAGCGGTAACGAGCAGTACTTC. The V gene is TRBV11-2, the J gene TRBJ2-5, with 11 bases lining up with TRBD2. The DNA end favors TRBJ2-7, so the J call may be wrong. CDR1 is SGHAT, CDR2 FQNNGV, per germline. The CDR3 has 15 amino acids.

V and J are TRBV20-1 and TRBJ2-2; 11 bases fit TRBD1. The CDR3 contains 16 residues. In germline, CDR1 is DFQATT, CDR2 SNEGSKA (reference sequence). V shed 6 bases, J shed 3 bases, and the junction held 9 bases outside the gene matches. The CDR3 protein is CSAQSRDRGDTGELFF. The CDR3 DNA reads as TGCAGTGCCCAAAGCAGGGACAGGGGGGACACCGGGGAGCTGTTTTTT.

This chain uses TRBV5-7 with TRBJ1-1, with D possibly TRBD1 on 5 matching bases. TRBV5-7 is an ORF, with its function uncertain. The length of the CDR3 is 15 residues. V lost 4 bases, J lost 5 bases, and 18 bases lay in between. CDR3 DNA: TGTGCCAGCAGCCTGGGGGTGGGGCCCAGGACTGAAGCTTTCTTT. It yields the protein CASSLGVGPRTEAFF.

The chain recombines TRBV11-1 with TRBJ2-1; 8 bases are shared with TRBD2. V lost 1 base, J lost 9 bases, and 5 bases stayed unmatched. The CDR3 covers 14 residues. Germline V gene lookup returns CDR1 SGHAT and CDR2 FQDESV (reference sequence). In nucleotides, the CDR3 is TGTGCCAGCAGCTTAGTCGGGAGGGCCTTTGAGCAGTTCTTC. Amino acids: CASSLVGRAFEQFF.

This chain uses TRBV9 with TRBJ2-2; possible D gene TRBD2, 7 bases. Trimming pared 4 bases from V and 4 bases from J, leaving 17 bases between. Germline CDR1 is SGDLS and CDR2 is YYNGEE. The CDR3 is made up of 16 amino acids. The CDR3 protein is CASSPLGGAGTGELFF. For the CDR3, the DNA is TGTGCCAGCAGCCCCCTGGGGGGGGCAGGCACCGGGGAGCTGTTTTTT.

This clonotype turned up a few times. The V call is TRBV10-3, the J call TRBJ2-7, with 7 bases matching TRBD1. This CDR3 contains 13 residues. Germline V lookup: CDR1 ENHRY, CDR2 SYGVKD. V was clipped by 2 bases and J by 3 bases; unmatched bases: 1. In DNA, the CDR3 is TGTGCCATCAGTGAGGGACAGGTCTACGAGCAGTACTTC. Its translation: CAISEGQVYEQYF.

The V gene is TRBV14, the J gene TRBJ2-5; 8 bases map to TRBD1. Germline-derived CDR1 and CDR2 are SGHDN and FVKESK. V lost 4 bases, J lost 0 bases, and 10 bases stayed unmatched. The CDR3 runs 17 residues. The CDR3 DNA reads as TGTGCCAGCAGCCTAAATGACAGGGGCCGGTACCAAGAGACCCAGTACTTC. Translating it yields CASSLNDRGRYQETQYF.

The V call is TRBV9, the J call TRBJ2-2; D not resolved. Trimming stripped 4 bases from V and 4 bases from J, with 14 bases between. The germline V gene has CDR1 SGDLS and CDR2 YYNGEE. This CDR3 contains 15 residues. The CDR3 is CASSPRQWGTGELFF. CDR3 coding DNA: TGTGCCAGCAGCCCCCGGCAGTGGGGCACCGGGGAGCTGTTTTTT.

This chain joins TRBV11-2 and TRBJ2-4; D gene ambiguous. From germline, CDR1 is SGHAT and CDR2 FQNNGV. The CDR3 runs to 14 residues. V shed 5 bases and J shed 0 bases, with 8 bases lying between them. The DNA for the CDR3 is TGTGCCAGCAGCGCCAGGATAGCCAAAAACATTCAGTACTTC. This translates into CASSARIAKNIQYF.

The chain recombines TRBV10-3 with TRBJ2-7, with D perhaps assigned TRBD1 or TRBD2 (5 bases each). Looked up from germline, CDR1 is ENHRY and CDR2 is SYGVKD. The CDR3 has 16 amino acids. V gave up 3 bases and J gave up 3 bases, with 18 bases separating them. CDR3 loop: CAISDTGRGNHYEQYF. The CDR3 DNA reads TGTGCCATCAGTGACACGGGAAGGGGAAATCACTACGAGCAGTACTTC.

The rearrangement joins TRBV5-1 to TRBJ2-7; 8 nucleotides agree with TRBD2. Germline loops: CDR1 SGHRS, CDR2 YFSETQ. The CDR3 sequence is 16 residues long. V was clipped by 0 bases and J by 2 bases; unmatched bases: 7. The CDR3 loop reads CASSLEGGSGAYEQYF. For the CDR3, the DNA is TGCGCCAGCAGCTTGGAAGGGGGTAGCGGGGCCTACGAGCAGTACTTC.